One sample yielded the 12 T cell receptor beta chains listed below, sequenced in a study of blood T cell repertoires in COVID-19. Assay used: immunoSEQ multiplex PCR; TCRdb lists only in-frame clones, some missing. The sample yields approximately 47,000 clones, less than 85% seen once. Sample: peripheral blood. Receptors originate from a man between 60 and 70 years old with acute or convalescent COVID-19.

The V and J genes are TRBV7-9 and TRBJ1-2; TRBD1 might be the D (6 bases). Trimming stripped 3 bases from V and 4 bases from J, with 6 bases between. The CDR3 has 12 residues. Germline V gene data show CDR1 as SEHNR and CDR2 as FQNEAQ (reference sequence). The CDR3 reads CASSLTGYGYTF. The CDR3 DNA reads TGTGCCAGCAGCTTGACAGGCTATGGCTACACCTTC.

This chain joins TRBV2 and TRBJ1-3; 9 bases agree with TRBD1. Germline V gene lookup returns CDR1 SNHLY and CDR2 FYNNEI. The CDR3 runs to 14 residues. V lost 4 bases, J lost 10 bases, and 8 bases stayed unmatched. Here the CDR3 DNA reads TGTGCCAGCAGTGGACAGGGGGGGCCGAGGACCATATATTTT. It specifies CASSGQGGPRTIYF.

CDR3 region: CASSLTGTRANEQFF. In DNA form, the CDR3 reads TGTGCCAGCAGCTTAACAGGAACTCGGGCCAATGAGCAGTTCTTC. The V gene is TRBV7-2, the J gene TRBJ2-1; a weak D match, TRBD1 (5 bases). Germline V gene sequence: CDR1 SGHTA, CDR2 FQGNSA. Trimming left V 2 bases short and J 6 bases short, with 14 bases between. The CDR3 spans 15 residues.

V and J are TRBV27 and TRBJ2-3; 8 bases fit TRBD1. The J segment lost 1 base and the V segment lost 2 bases, leaving 8 bases of the junction unmatched. The CDR3 spans 17 residues. Germline assignment: CDR1 MNHEY and CDR2 SMNVEV (reference sequence). CDR3 protein: CASSLQGTGEGTDTQYF. The CDR3 DNA reads TGTGCCAGCAGTTTACAAGGGACAGGAGAGGGCACAGATACGCAGTATTTT.

This clone was observed a handful of times. The chain combines TRBV5-1 with TRBJ2-7, with 9 bases that match TRBD1. CDR3 length: 14 amino acids. J was trimmed by 2 bases and V by 4 bases; bases with no gene match: 4. Germline lookup yields CDR1 SGHRS and CDR2 YFSETQ. CDR3 DNA sequence: TGCGCCAGCAGCCCCGGGGACAGGGCCTACGAGCAGTACTTC. Amino acids: CASSPGDRAYEQYF.

The rearrangement links TRBV29-1 to TRBJ1-2; 10 nucleotides match TRBD1. Unmatched junction bases numbered 3, after V lost 1 base and J lost 7 bases. Germline CDR1 SQVTM, CDR2 ANQGSEA. The CDR3 covers 13 residues. CDR3 sequence: CSVEGQGAAGYTF. In nucleotides, the CDR3 is TGCAGCGTTGAAGGACAGGGGGCAGCTGGCTACACCTTC.

The chain combines TRBV4-3 with TRBJ1-1; weak D call: TRBD1 (6 bases). Germline lookup yields CDR1 LGHNA and CDR2 YSLEER. This CDR3 is 16 amino acids long. V lost 2 bases, J lost 1 base, and 14 bases lay in between. The CDR3 loop reads CASSQFWTDPNTEAFF. CDR3 DNA sequence: TGCGCCAGCAGCCAATTTTGGACAGACCCGAACACTGAAGCTTTCTTT.

V and J are TRBV5-4 and TRBJ2-5, with no clear D. Germline CDR1 and CDR2: SGHNT and YYREEE (reference sequence). Trimming stripped 2 bases from V and 1 base from J, with 18 bases between. The CDR3 has 17 amino acids. Here the CDR3 DNA reads TGTGCCAGCAGCTTAGGCCCCCCAAGACAAGCCCAAGAGACCCAGTACTTC. It specifies CASSLGPPRQAQETQYF.

The chain combines TRBV20-1 with TRBJ1-4; unclear D gene. From germline, CDR1 is DFQATT and CDR2 SNEGSKA (reference sequence). There are 14 residues in the CDR3. The ends were cut back, 3 bases at V and 4 bases at J, with 12 bases in the middle. The CDR3 is CSASQLGNNEKLFF. CDR3 nucleotide sequence: TGCAGTGCTAGTCAACTAGGGAATAATGAAAAACTGTTTTTT.

This sequence joins TRBV15 and TRBJ1-3; 8 nucleotides match TRBD1. Germline CDR1 and CDR2: LNHNV and YYDKDF (reference sequence). The junction had 11 bases not matched to a gene; V was cut back by 3 bases and J by 4 bases. CDR3 length: 17 amino acids. CDR3 region: CATSRASSGTGGNTIYF. The CDR3 DNA is TGTGCCACCAGCAGGGCGAGTTCCGGGACAGGAGGAAACACCATATATTTT.

CDR3 sequence: CASSPQRGPNENEQFF. The CDR3 DNA reads as TGTGCCAGCAGTCCGCAGCGGGGGCCCAACGAGAATGAGCAGTTCTTC. The rearrangement uses TRBV27 and TRBJ2-1; 8 bases match TRBD2. Germline CDR1 reads MNHEY; CDR2 reads SMNVEV (reference sequence). The CDR3 spans 16 residues. Trimming at V came to 5 bases and at J to 7 bases, leaving 13 bases not matched to a gene.

The V call is TRBV27, the J call TRBJ2-1; TRBD2 agrees at 11 bases. CDR3 length: 15 amino acids. Germline assignment: CDR1 MNHEY and CDR2 SMNVEV (reference sequence). V shed 6 bases and J 3 bases; nucleotides not matched to a gene: 4. CDR3 residues: CASSPGTSGYNEQFF. The CDR3 region has the DNA TGTGCCAGCAGCCCAGGGACTAGCGGCTACAATGAGCAGTTCTTC.